This TCR beta chain was obtained from a study of spatial heterogeneity in lung cancer. MiXCR, run by TCRdb on the 5' RACE reads, gives a single entry per CDR3 protein. The sample lists 100,000 to 120,000 distinct CDR3 sequences; 10% to 12% were seen once. Time point noted: blood at routine non-recurrence follow-up after resection. This CDR3 region has 17 residues. Germline CDR1 SGHDN, CDR2 FVKESK. V was pared by 2 bases and J by 4 bases, with 19 bases between. This chain uses TRBV14 with TRBJ2-3; unclear D gene. The source material was PBMCs, sampled at follow-up. The source of this sequence is a female donor with early-stage non-small cell lung cancer. The CDR3 DNA follows: TGTGCCAGCAGCCAATCTTCCTATCTTGCGGCGGCAGATACGCAGTATTTT. It yields the protein CASSQSSYLAAADTQYF.